The 6 T cell receptor beta chains presented below share a single source sample, sequenced in a study of cytomegalovirus exposure and HLA in healthy donors listed by TCRdb under 2017. The library was prepared using the immunoSEQ multiplex PCR assay. The multiplex PCR relied on a mix of 60 forward primers for TCR Vbeta segments and 13 reverse primers for TCR Jbeta segments. TCRdb took this table from immuneACCESS and kept in-frame rearrangements with V and J called. Such tables lack part of the clones; where checked against another copy, unresolved V genes explain under half of the gap, and the rest is unexplained. This sample's table lists roughly 54,000 clones. The ten largest clones represent 12% of the sample. Sequencing was carried out using PBMCs. These receptors all come from a woman aged 30 to 39 in good health and CMV-seropositive.

This chain uses TRBV6-1 with TRBJ1-2; a weak D match, TRBD1 (6 bases). The CDR3 has 12 amino acids. V dropped 6 bases and J dropped 13 bases, with 18 bases sitting between them. The germline gives CDR1 MNHNS, CDR2 SASEGT. The CDR3 loop is CASSPRQARGTF. For the CDR3, the DNA is TGTGCCAGCAGCCCAAGACAGGCCCGGGGCACCTTC.

DNA for the CDR3: TGTGCCAGCAGTTTTGGTCGGTGGCGGAAAATCTACGAGCAGTACTTC. Its translation: CASSFGRWRKIYEQYF. The chain recombines TRBV28 with TRBJ2-7; D is ambiguous. This CDR3 is 16 amino acids long. Germline loops: CDR1 MDHEN, CDR2 SYDVKM. The V end was cut by 3 bases, the J end by 3 bases, with 18 bases between.

This chain connects TRBV5-6 to TRBJ1-4; D is unclear. Germline V lookup: CDR1 SGHDT, CDR2 YYEEEE. The CDR3 is 13 residues long. V lost 3 bases, J lost 8 bases, and 11 bases lay in between. The CDR3 is CASSSTREEKLFF. Here the CDR3 DNA reads TGTGCCAGCAGCTCGACCCGGGAGGAAAAACTGTTTTTT.

The V and J genes are TRBV5-1 and TRBJ1-1; weak D call: TRBD1 (5 bases). There are 14 residues in the CDR3. Germline V gene sequence: CDR1 SGHRS, CDR2 YFSETQ. V was trimmed by 2 bases and J by 2 bases, leaving 10 bases between them. This CDR3 is CASSLRQSNTEAFF. CDR3 bases: TGCGCCAGCAGCTTAAGACAGAGTAACACTGAAGCTTTCTTT. Together with reference TRBV5-1 and TRBJ1-1, the CDR3 gives the full variable domain: KAGVTQTPRYLIKTRGQQVTLSCSPISGHRSVSWYQQTPGQGLQFLFEYFSETQRNKGNFPGRFSGRQFSNSRSEMNVSTLELGDSALYLCASSLRQSNTEAFFGQGTRLTVV.

The chain has TRBV4-2 and TRBJ2-1, with 11 bases identical to TRBD2. The trim removed 0 bases at V and 4 bases at J, leaving 5 bases unmatched. The CDR3 consists of 17 residues. CDR1 is LGHNA and CDR2 is YNFKEQ in the germline V gene. The CDR3 spells CASSQESLAGGYNEQFF. The CDR3 nucleotides read TGTGCCAGCAGCCAAGAAAGCCTAGCGGGAGGTTACAATGAGCAGTTCTTC.

This rearrangement joins TRBV2 to TRBJ1-1, with TRBD1 as a possible D gene (5 bases). Deletions cut 4 bases from V and 2 bases from J, with 5 bases between. CDR1 is SNHLY and CDR2 is FYNNEI in the germline V gene. The CDR3 is 12 amino acids. The CDR3 nucleotides are TGTGCCAGCAGTGGGGGCAACACTGAAGCTTTCTTT. Residues: CASSGGNTEAFF.